The TCR beta chain described here comes from a study of human T cells and chemical hapten exposure. Study-level results: There was alopecia in the donors, so their immune response may differ from that of healthy people. PT1 expanded TCR numbers rose with patch test score.

This CDR3 has 11 residues. V was trimmed by 6 bases and J by 3 bases, leaving 9 bases between them. Germline assignment: CDR1 DFQATT and CDR2 SNEGSKA (reference sequence). TCRdb used MiXCR to reprocess the RACE reads, holding one entry per CDR3 protein. This sample has roughly 92,000 distinct CDR3 sequences, with about an eighth found just once. This clonotype was seen a few times. Its antigen is unknown. As for time point: patch test 2, 6 weeks after DPC sensitization. Treatment specified: therapeutic diphenylcyclopropenone sensitization with weekly scalp DPC. The chain uses TRBV20-1 and TRBJ2-7; a possible D gene is TRBD1 (5 bases). The TCR was taken from a middle-aged woman with alopecia areata. Some clones in this sample may be carry-over from other donors' samples. Sequencing was performed on whole blood, taken in connection with sensitization to the hapten diphenylcyclopropenone (DPC). CDR3 protein: CSAGQGYEQYF. As DNA, the CDR3 is TGCAGTGCGGGCCAGGGCTACGAGCAGTACTTC.